These 27 T cell receptor beta chains were sequenced from one sample in a study of CD8 T cells in ankylosing spondylitis. Which antigens these TCRs recognize remains unknown. Regarding the study as a whole: Ankylosing spondylitis blood appeared to be characterized by a TCR beta motif of about eight highly homologous variants.

TCRdb redid the calling of the 5' RACE reads with MiXCR, one entry per CDR3 protein. The table has about 540,000 distinct CDR3 sequences, roughly 12% seen once; the top ten hold approximately 7%. The sequenced sample was blood, either unsorted or a sorted T cell fraction (not recorded which). The receptors come from a male donor with ankylosing spondylitis.

In this sample, this clonotype turned up a few times. The chain links TRBV12-3 or TRBV12-4 to TRBJ2-7, with 10 positions matching TRBD1. The CDR3 covers 14 residues. V shed 7 bases and J 4 bases; nucleotides not matched to a gene: 7. The CDR3 sequence: CASTRQGAGYEQYF. For the CDR3, the DNA is TGTGCCAGCACCCGACAGGGGGCAGGATACGAGCAGTACTTC.

The chain links TRBV14 to TRBJ2-1; TRBD1 might be the D (6 bases). Trimming removed 4 bases at V and 12 bases at J, with 19 bases between. The CDR3 runs to 14 residues. The germline V gene has CDR1 SGHDN and CDR2 FVKESK. The CDR3 loop is CASSRLYTGIGQFF. Here the CDR3 DNA reads TGTGCCAGCAGCCGACTCTATACAGGGATTGGGCAGTTCTTC.

This clonotype has a handful of counts. The chain carries TRBV3-1 and TRBJ2-1; D is uncertain. Germline V gives CDR1 LGHDT, CDR2 YNNKEL (reference sequence). This CDR3 comprises 13 residues. The V end was cut by 1 base, the J end by 12 bases, with 13 bases between. CDR3 DNA sequence: TGTGCCAGCAGCCAAGTGGCCAGACCTGGGCAGTTCTTC. It codes for CASSQVARPGQFF.

The V call is TRBV27, the J call TRBJ2-3; D is undetermined. This CDR3 region has 11 residues. Germline V gene lookup returns CDR1 MNHEY and CDR2 SMNVEV (reference sequence). V was cut by 2 bases and J by 10 bases, with 7 bases left in between. CDR3 bases: TGTGCCAGCAGTTTAGGTCCTTCGCAGTATTTT. Amino acid sequence: CASSLGPSQYF.

This clonotype was counted only a few times. V usage is TRBV12-3 or TRBV12-4 and J usage is TRBJ1-4; 7 nucleotides line up with TRBD1. The V segment lost 5 bases and the J segment 7 bases; nucleotides outside the gene matches: 10. The CDR3 length is 15 residues. The CDR3 loop is CASSLRQGGSEKLFF. DNA for the CDR3: TGTGCCAGCAGTCTAAGACAGGGAGGGAGTGAAAAACTGTTTTTT.

The chain is built from TRBV4-2 and TRBJ2-1; either TRBD1 or TRBD2 may fit D (5 bases each). The CDR3 has 14 amino acids. Trimming took 0 bases from V and 8 from J, leaving 11 bases between them. Germline-derived CDR1 and CDR2 are LGHNA and YNFKEQ. CDR3 coding DNA: TGTGCCAGCAGCCAAGATGGGACCCTCGATGAGCAGTTCTTC. This translates into CASSQDGTLDEQFF.

V gene TRBV6-4 combines with J gene TRBJ2-7, with 7 bases matching TRBD2. V shed 4 bases, J shed 2 bases, and the junction held 5 bases outside the gene matches. The germline gives CDR1 MRHNA, CDR2 SNTAGT. This CDR3 comprises 14 residues. The CDR3 loop reads CASSVASGPYEQYF. DNA of the CDR3: TGTGCCAGCAGTGTGGCTAGCGGTCCCTACGAGCAGTACTTC.

This clonotype was seen only a few times. The CDR3 sequence is CASSEFGFSGANVLTF. For the CDR3, the DNA is TGTGCCAGCAGTGAATTCGGATTCTCTGGGGCCAACGTCCTGACTTTC. The gene calls are TRBV25-1 and TRBJ2-6; D is ambiguous. Looked up from germline, CDR1 is MGHDK and CDR2 is SYGVNS. V was shortened by 1 base and J by 0 bases, with 7 bases between the two germline ends. This CDR3 has 16 residues.

The V gene is TRBV29-1, the J gene TRBJ2-2; D is uncertain. The CDR3 is made up of 13 amino acids. Trimming stripped 1 base from V and 5 bases from J, with 8 bases between. Looked up from germline, CDR1 is SQVTM and CDR2 is ANQGSEA. In DNA, the CDR3 is TGCAGCGTTGAAGTTTCTGGGACCGGGGAGCTGTTTTTT. This sequence encodes CSVEVSGTGELFF.

This clonotype was found a few times. The chain is built from TRBV10-2 and TRBJ1-3, with D possibly TRBD1 on 5 matching bases. This CDR3 is built from 20 residues. V was pared by 3 bases and J by 0 bases, with 24 bases between. Germline-derived CDR1 and CDR2 are WSHSY and SAAADI. The CDR3 sequence: CASSEFWSLGGLYSGNTIYF. In DNA, the CDR3 is TGCGCCAGCAGTGAATTTTGGTCTCTGGGGGGATTATACTCTGGAAACACCATATATTTT.

The chain is built from TRBV11-2 and TRBJ2-1, with D perhaps matching TRBD2 (5 bases). The CDR3 totals 14 residues. V gave up 5 bases and J gave up 8 bases, with 16 bases separating them. Germline V CDR1 and CDR2: SGHAT, FQNNGV. The DNA for the CDR3 is TGTGCCAGCAGCCGGACTGGCGCTTGGGATGAGCAGTTCTTC. Translation gives CASSRTGAWDEQFF.

This clonotype was seen many times. The J gene is TRBJ2-1, the V gene TRBV12-3 or TRBV12-4; a possible D gene is TRBD2 (6 bases). V was cut by 5 bases and J by 8 bases, with 16 bases left in between. This CDR3 has 14 residues. This CDR3 reads CASSQGPGSHEQFF. The CDR3 nucleotides read TGTGCCAGCAGTCAGGGTCCCGGGAGCCATGAGCAGTTCTTC.

This clonotype has just a few counts. The V call is TRBV15, the J call TRBJ2-1; 7 nucleotides line up with TRBD2. The ends lost 9 bases at V and 6 bases at J; junction bases unmatched: 8. The CDR3 is 13 amino acids. The germline V gene has CDR1 LNHNV and CDR2 YYDKDF (reference sequence). This chain's CDR3 is CATSSTSSNEQFF. CDR3 nucleotide sequence: TGTGCCACTTCCTCGACTAGCTCCAATGAGCAGTTCTTC.

This clonotype appeared a few times. The rearrangement joins TRBV5-1 to TRBJ2-1; D is undetermined. Between the trimmed V and J ends, which lost 3 bases and 5 bases, there was a span of 12 bases. The germline CDR1 and CDR2 sequences are SGHRS and YFSETQ. The CDR3 is 14 residues long. The CDR3 DNA is TGCGCCAGCAGCTACCAAGGGTCGGACAATGAGCAGTTCTTC. This gives the protein CASSYQGSDNEQFF.

This clonotype was seen more than once but under ten times. The chain links TRBV4-2 to TRBJ2-7; TRBD2 matches 10 bases. Germline assignment: CDR1 LGHNA and CDR2 YNFKEQ. The length of the CDR3 is 15 residues. J was trimmed by 3 bases and V by 4 bases; bases with no gene match: 6. CDR3 protein: CASSPELAGIYEQYF. The DNA of the CDR3 is TGTGCCAGCAGCCCTGAACTAGCGGGGATCTACGAGCAGTACTTC.

The rearrangement joins TRBV12-3 or TRBV12-4 to TRBJ2-2, with D uncertain. With 6 bases removed from V and 7 bases from J, the gap between germline ends came to 6 bases. The CDR3 spans 11 residues. CDR3 coding DNA: TGTGCCAGCAGGGTCGTCGGGGAGCTGTTTTTT. Translated: CASRVVGELFF.

This chain joins TRBV30 and TRBJ1-1; D ambiguous. This CDR3 is built from 13 residues. Trimming pared 0 bases from V and 7 bases from J, leaving 12 bases between. The germline V gene has CDR1 GTSNPN and CDR2 SVGIG (reference sequence). Written as DNA, the CDR3 is TGTGCCTGGAGTGTCGATCGCGCTGGTGAAGCTTTCTTT. It specifies CAWSVDRAGEAFF.

Only a few counts were recorded for this clonotype. CDR3 sequence reads: CASSERGPDGSPLHF. For the CDR3, the DNA is TGTGCCAGCAGTGAGCGCGGGCCCGATGGATCACCCCTCCACTTT. The chain carries TRBV6-4 and TRBJ1-6; the D is unclear. The CDR3 runs to 15 residues. Germline CDR1 is MRHNA and CDR2 is SNTAGT. V was cut by 3 bases and J by 10 bases, with 16 bases left in between.

In its sample, this clonotype was seen a few times. The chain links TRBV20-1 to TRBJ2-7; a weak D match, TRBD1 (6 bases). Germline V gene lookup returns CDR1 DFQATT and CDR2 SNEGSKA (reference sequence). There are 12 residues in the CDR3. CDR3 nucleotide sequence: TGCGGAGCTGAAGGGGGAAGCTACGAGCAGTACTTC. Amino acid sequence: CGAEGGSYEQYF.

This clonotype was seen a few times. The chain employs TRBV28 and TRBJ1-1; TRBD1 agrees at 7 bases. CDR3 length equals 16 residues. CDR1 is MDHEN and CDR2 is SYDVKM in the germline V gene. Trimming cost V 4 bases and J 4 bases; bases outside gene matches: 12. In nucleotides, the CDR3 is TGTGCCAGCAGTTCGTTGGAGGAGGGGGCGAGCACTGAAGCTTTCTTT. This translates into CASSSLEEGASTEAFF.

This chain links TRBV20-1 with TRBJ2-7; TRBD2 is a possible D gene (6 bases). CDR3 length: 12 residues. The V end was cut by 3 bases, the J end by 7 bases, with 13 bases between. Germline lookup yields CDR1 DFQATT and CDR2 SNEGSKA (reference sequence). The CDR3 sequence is CSASGSSREQYF. The CDR3 DNA sequence: TGCAGTGCTAGCGGGAGTTCGCGAGAGCAGTACTTC.

V and J are TRBV11-2 and TRBJ2-3; 16 positions agree with TRBD2. Germline CDR1 reads SGHAT; CDR2 reads FQNNGV. With 2 bases clipped from V and 3 bases from J, the junction kept 5 bases outside the gene matches. This CDR3 spans 18 amino acids. The CDR3 nucleotides read TGTGCCAGCAGCTTATGGGGACTAGCGGGAGGGAAGACAGATACGCAGTATTTT. Protein: CASSLWGLAGGKTDTQYF. Complete variable domain (other parts from reference TRBV11-2 and TRBJ2-3): EAGVAQSPRYKIIEKRQSVAFWCNPISGHATLYWYQQILGQGPKLLIQFQNNGVVDDSQLPKDRFSAERLKGVDSTLKIQPAKLEDSAVYLCASSLWGLAGGKTDTQYFGPGTRLTVL.

This clonotype occurred a few times. The rearrangement joins TRBV7-2 to TRBJ1-2, with 7 bases aligning to TRBD1. Per germline, CDR1 SGHTA and CDR2 FQGNSA. CDR3 length: 16 amino acids. The J segment lost 5 bases and the V segment lost 1 base, leaving 10 bases of the junction unmatched. DNA for the CDR3: TGTGCCAGCAGCTTAGACAGAATCAGGGGGGGGTATGGCTACACCTTC. As protein: CASSLDRIRGGYGYTF. Using reference TRBV7-2 and TRBJ1-2 for the parts outside the CDR3, the full variable domain is GAGVSQSPSNKVTEKGKDVELRCDPISGHTALYWYRQSLGQGLEFLIYFQGNSAPDKSGLPSDRFSAERTGGSVSTLTIQRTQQEDSAVYLCASSLDRIRGGYGYTFGSGTRLTVV.

The genes are TRBV27 and TRBJ2-7; D is uncertain. The CDR3 has 14 residues. Trimming cost V 0 bases and J 2 bases, with 8 bases left between them. CDR1 is MNHEY and CDR2 is SMNVEV in the germline V gene (reference sequence). CDR3: CASSLSPEAYEQYV. As DNA, the CDR3 is TGTGCCAGCAGTTTATCCCCCGAGGCCTACGAGCAGTACGTC.

V is TRBV20-1 and J is TRBJ2-7; D ambiguous. This CDR3 region has 12 residues. Looked up from germline, CDR1 is DFQATT and CDR2 is SNEGSKA (reference sequence). The V and J ends lost 5 bases and 4 bases respectively, with 12 bases between them. This CDR3 is CSAFRDGYEQYF. The CDR3 coding sequence is TGCAGTGCTTTTCGAGACGGTTACGAGCAGTACTTC.

This clonotype was observed a few times. The gene calls are TRBV10-2 and TRBJ2-1, with unresolved D. Trimming removed 0 bases at V and 9 bases at J, with 9 bases between. This CDR3 comprises 13 residues. CDR1 WSHSY and CDR2 SAAADI come from the germline V gene. CDR3 amino acids: CASSESSLGEQFF. Here the CDR3 DNA reads TGCGCCAGCAGTGAGTCGAGTCTGGGTGAGCAGTTCTTC.

The genes are TRBV29-1 and TRBJ2-1, with a weak D call TRBD2 (5 bases). Trimming left V 6 bases short and J 9 bases short, with 18 bases between. Germline lookup yields CDR1 SQVTM and CDR2 ANQGSEA. CDR3 length: 13 amino acids. This CDR3 is CSVDTRSVGEQFF. CDR3 sequence (DNA): TGCAGCGTAGATACTAGATCCGTCGGTGAGCAGTTCTTC.